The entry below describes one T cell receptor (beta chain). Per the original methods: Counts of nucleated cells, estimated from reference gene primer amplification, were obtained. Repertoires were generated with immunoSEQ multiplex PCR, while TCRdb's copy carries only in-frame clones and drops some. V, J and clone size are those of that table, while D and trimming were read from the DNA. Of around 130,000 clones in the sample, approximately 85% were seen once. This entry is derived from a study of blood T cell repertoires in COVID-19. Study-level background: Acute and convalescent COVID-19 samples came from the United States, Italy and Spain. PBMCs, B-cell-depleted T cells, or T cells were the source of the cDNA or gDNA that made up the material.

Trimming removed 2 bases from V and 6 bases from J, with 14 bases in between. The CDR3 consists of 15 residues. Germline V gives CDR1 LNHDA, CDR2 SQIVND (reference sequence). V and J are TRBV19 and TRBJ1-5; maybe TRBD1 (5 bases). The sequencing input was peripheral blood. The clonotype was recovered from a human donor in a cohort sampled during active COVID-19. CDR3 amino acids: CASSIYGDWGQPQHF. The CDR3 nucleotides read TGTGCCAGTAGTATATACGGGGACTGGGGTCAGCCCCAGCATTTT.